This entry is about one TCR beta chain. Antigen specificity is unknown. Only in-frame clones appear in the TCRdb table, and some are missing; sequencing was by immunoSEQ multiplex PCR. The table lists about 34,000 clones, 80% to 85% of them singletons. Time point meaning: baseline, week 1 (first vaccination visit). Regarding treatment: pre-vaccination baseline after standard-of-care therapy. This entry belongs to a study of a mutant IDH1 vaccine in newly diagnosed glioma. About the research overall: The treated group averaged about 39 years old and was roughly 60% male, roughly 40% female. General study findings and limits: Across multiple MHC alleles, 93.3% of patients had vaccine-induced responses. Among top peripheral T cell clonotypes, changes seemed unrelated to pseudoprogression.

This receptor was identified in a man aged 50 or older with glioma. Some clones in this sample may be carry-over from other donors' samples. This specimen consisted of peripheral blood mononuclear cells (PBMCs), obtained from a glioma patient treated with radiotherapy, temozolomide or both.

In DNA, the CDR3 is TGTGCCAGCAGCTTAGCGAGCGGGAGCACAGATACGCAGTATTTT. Translated: CASSLASGSTDTQYF. This chain uses TRBV7-2 with TRBJ2-3, with TRBD2 as a possible D gene (6 bases). Germline CDR1 SGHTA, CDR2 FQGNSA. The CDR3 is 15 residues long. V shed 0 bases and J shed 0 bases, with 7 bases lying between them.